The rows below give T cell receptor beta chains drawn from one sample of a study of somatic mutations in cytotoxic T cells in rheumatoid arthritis. Sequenced by immunoSEQ multiplex PCR; TCRdb stores in-frame clones only, minus some. The sample carries 15,000 to 20,000 clones, 74% recorded once. The sequenced material came from CD8+ T cells sorted from blood. These receptors originate from a man aged 60 to 69 in good health. The CDR3 runs from the conserved cysteine through the conserved F or W. A D gene is named only where the DNA matches it firmly. Size is omitted from some rows. Given values are once, few, many or a class for expanded clones.

clone size	D gene	V gene	J gene	CDR3 protein	CDR3 DNA
-	TRBD2	TRBV5-4	TRBJ2-1	CASSSAGGQGNEQFF	TGTGCCAGCAGCTCAGCGGGGGGGCAAGGGAATGAGCAGTTCTTC
-	-	TRBV7-9	TRBJ2-1	CASSPTTYNEQFF	TGTGCCAGCAGCCCGACAACCTACAATGAGCAGTTCTTC
-	TRBD1	TRBV7-6	TRBJ2-7	CASSLDPYGQGGGGYEQYF	TGTGCCAGCAGCTTGGATCCTTACGGACAGGGGGGAGGAGGGTACGAGCAGTACTTC
-	TRBD1	TRBV5-1	TRBJ1-2	CASSEGAVYGYTF	TGCGCCAGCAGCGAGGGGGCAGTCTATGGCTACACCTTC
-	-	TRBV7-8	TRBJ1-1	CASSLGGAMGLTEAFF	TGTGCCAGCAGCTTGGGAGGGGCAATGGGACTCACTGAAGCTTTCTTT
-	TRBD1	TRBV27	TRBJ1-2	CASSSVPGQESPRGYGYTF	TGTGCCAGCAGTTCGGTACCGGGACAGGAATCGCCAAGGGGCTATGGCTACACCTTC
-	-	TRBV7-9	TRBJ1-2	CASTRLNYGYTF	TGTGCCAGCACCAGGCTAAACTATGGCTACACCTTC
-	-	TRBV4-3	TRBJ2-7	CASSQDPGKPYEQYF	TGCGCCAGCAGCCAAGATCCAGGGAAACCCTACGAGCAGTACTTC
-	-	TRBV6-4	TRBJ2-1	CASSAHSSYNEQFF	TGTGCCAGCAGTGCGCACAGTTCCTACAATGAGCAGTTCTTC
-	TRBD2	TRBV5-4	TRBJ2-7	CASSLGVAGTYEQYF	TGTGCCAGCAGCTTGGGAGTAGCGGGGACCTACGAGCAGTACTTC
-	TRBD2	TRBV7-2	TRBJ2-7	CASSFTGGNYEQYF	TGTGCCAGCAGCTTTACGGGGGGAAACTACGAGCAGTACTTC
-	-	TRBV27	TRBJ1-6	CASSHRAGSPLHF	TGTGCCAGCAGTCACAGGGCAGGCTCACCCCTCCACTTT
-	-	TRBV11-2	TRBJ1-1	CASSLAAPGDKYTEAFF	TGTGCCAGCAGCTTAGCAGCGCCAGGGGATAAATACACTGAAGCTTTCTTT
few	-	TRBV4-3	TRBJ1-4	CASSQDSGRANEKLFF	TGCGCCAGCAGCCAAGATTCCGGCAGGGCGAATGAAAAACTGTTTTTT
few	TRBD1	TRBV7-2	TRBJ2-7	CASSPQPGQTSYEQYF	TGTGCCAGCAGCCCACAACCGGGACAGACCTCCTACGAGCAGTACTTC
-	TRBD2	TRBV27	TRBJ2-1	CASSDWTSGRDNEQFF	TGTGCCAGCAGTGATTGGACTAGCGGGAGGGACAATGAGCAGTTCTTC
-	TRBD1	TRBV7-9	TRBJ1-5	CATTTGGLNQPQHF	TGTGCCACTACAACAGGGGGCCTCAATCAGCCCCAGCATTTT
-	TRBD2	TRBV10-3	TRBJ2-2	CAISEGLASTGELFF	TGTGCCATCAGTGAGGGACTAGCCTCCACCGGGGAGCTGTTTTTT
-	TRBD2	TRBV11-2	TRBJ2-6	CASSPGTTGANVLTF	TGTGCCAGCAGTCCTGGGACTACTGGGGCCAACGTCCTGACTTTC
-	-	TRBV6-4	TRBJ2-3	CASSILKGDTQYF	TGTGCCAGCAGTATCCTTAAGGGGGATACGCAGTATTTT
few	-	TRBV4-1	TRBJ2-5	CASSQAGPQETQYF	TGCGCCAGCAGCCAAGCAGGGCCTCAAGAGACCCAGTACTTC
-	TRBD2	TRBV27	TRBJ2-1	CASSFSSGSYNEQFF	TGTGCCAGCAGTTTCTCTAGCGGATCCTACAATGAGCAGTTCTTC
-	TRBD1	TRBV7-9	TRBJ1-2	CASSFTGTGRDGYIF	TGTGCCAGCAGCTTCACCGGGACAGGGAGGGATGGCTACATCTTC
-	-	TRBV6-6	TRBJ2-7	CASSYSVAGEQYF	TGTGCCAGCAGTTACTCGGTAGCTGGCGAGCAGTACTTC
once	-	TRBV7-9	TRBJ2-5	CASSSRETQYF	TGTGCCAGCAGCTCCAGGGAGACCCAGTACTTC
-	-	TRBV7-6	TRBJ1-3	CASSSGSGSGNTIYF	TGTGCCAGCAGCAGTGGATCAGGATCTGGAAACACCATATATTTT
-	TRBD1	TRBV6-1	TRBJ1-4	CASSVGQATNEKLFF	TGTGCCAGCAGTGTGGGACAGGCGACTAATGAAAAACTGTTTTTT
once	TRBD2	TRBV7-3	TRBJ2-3	CASSDGTSGEGVPDTQYF	TGTGCCAGCAGCGACGGCACTAGCGGGGAGGGAGTTCCAGATACGCAGTATTTT
few	-	TRBV7-9	TRBJ1-1	CASSQQGWTEAFF	TGTGCCAGCAGCCAACAGGGTTGGACTGAAGCTTTCTTT
-	TRBD2	TRBV5-6	TRBJ2-7	CASSWKLADYEQYF	TGTGCCAGCAGTTGGAAACTAGCGGATTACGAGCAGTACTTC
-	TRBD1	TRBV29-1	TRBJ2-5	CSVTGQGETQYF	TGCAGCGTTACGGGACAGGGAGAGACCCAGTACTTC
-	-	TRBV6-1	TRBJ1-1	CASSETKANTEAFF	TGTGCCAGCAGTGAAACTAAAGCTAACACTGAAGCTTTCTTT
-	-	TRBV11-2	TRBJ2-1	CASSFWSVDEQFF	TGTGCCAGCAGCTTTTGGAGCGTCGATGAGCAGTTCTTC
-	TRBD1	TRBV19	TRBJ2-7	CASSSSGTAYEQYF	TGTGCCAGTAGTAGCTCCGGGACAGCCTACGAGCAGTACTTC
-	TRBD1	TRBV6-5	TRBJ1-1	CASSPGTGGRTEAFF	TGTGCCAGCAGTCCCGGGACAGGGGGCAGGACTGAAGCTTTCTTT
-	-	TRBV7-9	TRBJ2-1	CASSFELSYNEQFF	TGTGCCAGCAGCTTTGAACTTTCCTACAATGAGCAGTTCTTC
-	-	TRBV7-9	TRBJ2-2	CASSQIQGLSGELFF	TGTGCCAGCAGCCAAATACAGGGATTGTCCGGGGAGCTGTTTTTT